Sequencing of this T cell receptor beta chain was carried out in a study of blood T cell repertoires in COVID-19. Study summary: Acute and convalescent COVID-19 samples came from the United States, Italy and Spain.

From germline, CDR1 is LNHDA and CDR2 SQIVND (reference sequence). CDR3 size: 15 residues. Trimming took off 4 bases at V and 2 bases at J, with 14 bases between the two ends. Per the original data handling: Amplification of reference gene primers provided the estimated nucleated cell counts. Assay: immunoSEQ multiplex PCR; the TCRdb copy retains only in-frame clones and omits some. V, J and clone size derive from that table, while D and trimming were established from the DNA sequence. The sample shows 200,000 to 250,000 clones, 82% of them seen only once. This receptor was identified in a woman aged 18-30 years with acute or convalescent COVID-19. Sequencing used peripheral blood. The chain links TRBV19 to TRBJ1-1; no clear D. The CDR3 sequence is CASSNIGAANTEAFF. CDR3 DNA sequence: TGTGCCAGTAGTAATATAGGCGCGGCTAACACTGAAGCTTTCTTT.